This is a list of T cell receptor beta chains from one sample in a study of T cell changes during pregnancy in multiple sclerosis. Clones were sequenced by immunoSEQ multiplex PCR, and TCRdb holds only the in-frame ones, with some missing. The data hold some 53,000 clones, with about 92% observed a single time. This specimen was CD4+ T cells from peripheral blood mononuclear cells, taken in the third trimester of pregnancy. The receptors shown here come from a female donor with multiple sclerosis, enrolled in a pregnancy study. The CDR3 runs from the conserved cysteine through the conserved F or W. Fields, in order: V gene, CDR3 length, J gene, CDR3 protein.

TRBV5-1	15	TRBJ2-1	CASTLGAASYNEQFF
TRBV15	15	TRBJ1-2	CATSRAVEGIGGYTF
TRBV7-3	14	TRBJ1-1	CASSKNTMNTEAFF
TRBV4-1	16	TRBJ1-1	CASSRGQGTMNTEAFF
TRBV18	17	TRBJ1-1	CASSPRDRVLMNTEAFF
TRBV11-2	17	TRBJ2-5	CASSPRGFAGGGETQYF
TRBV27	14	TRBJ1-5	CASSFSGGYQPQHF
TRBV25-1	12	TRBJ1-2	CASSEFSRGYTF
TRBV27	16	TRBJ2-5	CASSLLASGTKRTQYF
TRBV5-1	14	TRBJ1-1	CASSYDTRNTEAFF
TRBV27	13	TRBJ2-7	CASSSTGRYEQYF
TRBV29-1	15	TRBJ2-1	CSVEGRVRGGDEQFF
TRBV4-1	15	TRBJ2-2	CASSQERANTGELFF
TRBV11-2	16	TRBJ2-3	CASSPRGGGPTDTQYF
TRBV9	13	TRBJ2-1	CASSVVGDSEQFF
TRBV29-1	13	TRBJ1-1	CSVERREATEAFF
TRBV10-1	13	TRBJ1-2	CASSESDRGGYTF
TRBV28	14	TRBJ1-2	CASRIPEQFYGYTF
TRBV9	17	TRBJ1-5	CASSVEGARGCNQPQHF
TRBV9	14	TRBJ1-4	CASSPGGLNEKLFF
TRBV28	15	TRBJ1-5	CASSSRQGGFQPQHF
TRBV15	15	TRBJ1-5	CATSRGAAESSLQHF
TRBV5-4	16	TRBJ2-1	CASSLGGGVGWGEQFF
TRBV19	13	TRBJ2-7	CASSMTESYEQYF
TRBV21-1	15	TRBJ1-1	CASSKARQRNTEAFF
TRBV7-8	17	TRBJ1-3	CASSPFRDSRLGNTIYF
TRBV5-6	15	TRBJ2-5	CASSLFGTSVRTQYF
TRBV6-6	15	TRBJ2-3	CASRPGQGGTDTQYF
TRBV18	16	TRBJ1-4	CASSPREAATNEKLFF
TRBV28	14	TRBJ1-4	CASSPRGAGRKLFF
TRBV7-2	14	TRBJ2-1	CASTVPGLAGEGFF
TRBV6-4	14	TRBJ1-4	CASREQGTGGKLFF